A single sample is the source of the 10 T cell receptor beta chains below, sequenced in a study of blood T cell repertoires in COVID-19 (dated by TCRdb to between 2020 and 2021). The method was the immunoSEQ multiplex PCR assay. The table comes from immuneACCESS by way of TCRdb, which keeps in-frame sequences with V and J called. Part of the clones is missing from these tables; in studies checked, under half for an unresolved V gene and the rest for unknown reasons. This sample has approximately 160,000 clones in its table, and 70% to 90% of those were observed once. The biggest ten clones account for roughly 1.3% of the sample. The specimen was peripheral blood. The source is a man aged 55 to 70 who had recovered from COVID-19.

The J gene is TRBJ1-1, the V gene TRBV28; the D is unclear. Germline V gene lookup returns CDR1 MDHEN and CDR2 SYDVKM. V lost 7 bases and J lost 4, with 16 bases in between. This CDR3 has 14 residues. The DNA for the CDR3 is TGTGCCAGCACCTCCGAGGGCTCCGCCACTGAAGCTTTCTTT. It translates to CASTSEGSATEAFF.

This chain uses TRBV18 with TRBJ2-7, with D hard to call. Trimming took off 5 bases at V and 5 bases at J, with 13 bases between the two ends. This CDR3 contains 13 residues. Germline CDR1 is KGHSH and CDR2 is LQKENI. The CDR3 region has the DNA TGTGCCAGCTCATCCTTCGACACCCACGAGCAGTACTTC. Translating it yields CASSSFDTHEQYF.

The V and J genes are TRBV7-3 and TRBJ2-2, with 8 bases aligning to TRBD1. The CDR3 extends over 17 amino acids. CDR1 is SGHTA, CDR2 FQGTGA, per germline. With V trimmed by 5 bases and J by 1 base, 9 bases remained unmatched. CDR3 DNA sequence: TGTGCCAGCAGCGTCGTAGCTGGGACAGGGAACACCGGGGAGCTGTTTTTT. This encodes CASSVVAGTGNTGELFF.

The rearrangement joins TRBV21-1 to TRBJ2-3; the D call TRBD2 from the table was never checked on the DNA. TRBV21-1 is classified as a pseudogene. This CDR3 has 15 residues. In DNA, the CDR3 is TGTGCCACCCAGCCCCGGAGAACGAACACAGATACGCAGTATTTT. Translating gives CATQPRRTNTDTQYF.

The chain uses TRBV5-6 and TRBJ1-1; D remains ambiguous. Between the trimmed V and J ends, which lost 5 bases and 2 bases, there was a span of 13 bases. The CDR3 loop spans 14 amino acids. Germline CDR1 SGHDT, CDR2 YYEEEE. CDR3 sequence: CASSPQYSNTEAFF. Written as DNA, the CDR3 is TGTGCCAGCAGTCCACAATATTCAAACACTGAAGCTTTCTTT.

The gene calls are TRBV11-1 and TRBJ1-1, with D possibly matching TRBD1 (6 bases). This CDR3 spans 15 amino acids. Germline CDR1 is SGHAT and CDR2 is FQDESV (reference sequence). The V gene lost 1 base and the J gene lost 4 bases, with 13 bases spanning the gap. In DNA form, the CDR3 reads TGTGCCAGCAGCTTAGAACAGGGAGAGGTCACTGAAGCTTTCTTT. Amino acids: CASSLEQGEVTEAFF.

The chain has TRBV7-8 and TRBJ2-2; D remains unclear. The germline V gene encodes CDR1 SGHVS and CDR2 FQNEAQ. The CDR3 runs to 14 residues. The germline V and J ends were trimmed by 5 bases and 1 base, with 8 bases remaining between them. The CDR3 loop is CASSPRLNTGELFF. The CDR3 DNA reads TGTGCCAGCAGCCCAAGACTGAACACCGGGGAGCTGTTTTTT.

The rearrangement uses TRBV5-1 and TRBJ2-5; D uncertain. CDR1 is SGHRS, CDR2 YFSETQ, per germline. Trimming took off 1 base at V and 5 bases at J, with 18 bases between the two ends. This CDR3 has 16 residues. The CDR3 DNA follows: TGCGCCAGCAGCTTGACGTCGGGTGTAATGCGGGAGACCCAGTACTTC. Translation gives CASSLTSGVMRETQYF.

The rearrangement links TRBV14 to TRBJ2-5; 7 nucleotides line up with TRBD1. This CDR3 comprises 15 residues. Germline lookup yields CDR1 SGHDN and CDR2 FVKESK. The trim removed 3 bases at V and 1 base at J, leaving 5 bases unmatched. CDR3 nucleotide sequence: TGTGCCAGCAGCCATAGGTGGGACAGCCAAGAGACCCAGTACTTC. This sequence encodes CASSHRWDSQETQYF.

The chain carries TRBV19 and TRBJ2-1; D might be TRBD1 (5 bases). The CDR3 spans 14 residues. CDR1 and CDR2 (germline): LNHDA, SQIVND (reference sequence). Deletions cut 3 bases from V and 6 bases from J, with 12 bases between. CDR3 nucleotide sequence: TGTGCCAGTAGTATCAGGGATAAGGGCAATGAGCAGTTCTTC. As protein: CASSIRDKGNEQFF. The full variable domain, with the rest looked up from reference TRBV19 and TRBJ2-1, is DGGITQSPKYLFRKEGQNVTLSCEQNLNHDAMYWYRQDPGQGLRLIYYSQIVNDFQKGDIAEGYSVSREKKESFPLTVTSAQKNPTAFYLCASSIRDKGNEQFFGPGTRLTVL.